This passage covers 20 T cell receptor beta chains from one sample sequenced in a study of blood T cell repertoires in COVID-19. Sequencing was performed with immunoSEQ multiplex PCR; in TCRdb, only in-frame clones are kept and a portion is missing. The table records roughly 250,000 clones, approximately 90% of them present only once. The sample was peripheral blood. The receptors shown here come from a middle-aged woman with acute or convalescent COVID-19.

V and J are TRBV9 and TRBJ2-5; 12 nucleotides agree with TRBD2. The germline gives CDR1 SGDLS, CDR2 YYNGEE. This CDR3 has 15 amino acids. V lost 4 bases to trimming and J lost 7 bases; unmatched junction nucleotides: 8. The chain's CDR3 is CASSPHPTSGGTQYF. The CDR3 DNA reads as TGTGCCAGCAGCCCCCACCCGACTAGCGGGGGGACCCAGTACTTC.

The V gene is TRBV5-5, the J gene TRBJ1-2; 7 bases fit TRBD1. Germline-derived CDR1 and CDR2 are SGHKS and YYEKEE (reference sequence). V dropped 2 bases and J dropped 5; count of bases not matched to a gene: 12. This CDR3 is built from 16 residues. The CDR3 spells CASSLETGFRVYGYTF. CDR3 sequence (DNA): TGTGCCAGCAGCTTAGAGACAGGGTTCAGGGTGTATGGCTACACCTTC.

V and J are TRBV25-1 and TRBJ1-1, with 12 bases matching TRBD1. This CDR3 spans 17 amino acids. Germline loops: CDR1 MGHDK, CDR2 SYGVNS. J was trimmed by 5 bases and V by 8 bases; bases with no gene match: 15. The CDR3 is CASASPPGQGARTEAFF. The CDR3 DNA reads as TGTGCCAGCGCAAGCCCTCCGGGACAGGGGGCAAGGACTGAAGCTTTCTTT.

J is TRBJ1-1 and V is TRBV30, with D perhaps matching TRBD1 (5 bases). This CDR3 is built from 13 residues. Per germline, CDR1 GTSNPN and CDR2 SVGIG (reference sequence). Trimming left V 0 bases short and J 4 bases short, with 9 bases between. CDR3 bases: TGTGCCTGGAGTGTTGGGGCAGTCACTGAAGCTTTCTTT. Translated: CAWSVGAVTEAFF. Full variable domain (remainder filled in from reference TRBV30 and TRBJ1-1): SQTIHQWPATLVQPVGSPLSLECTVEGTSNPNLYWYRQAAGRGLQLLFYSVGIGQISSEVPQNLSASRPQDRQFILSSKKLLLSDSGFYLCAWSVGAVTEAFFGQGTRLTVV.

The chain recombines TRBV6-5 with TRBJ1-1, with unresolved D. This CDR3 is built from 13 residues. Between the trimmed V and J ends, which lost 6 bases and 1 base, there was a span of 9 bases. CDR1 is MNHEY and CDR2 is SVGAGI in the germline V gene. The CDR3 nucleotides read TGTGCCAGCAGCCCAATCGGGAACACTGAAGCTTTCTTT. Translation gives CASSPIGNTEAFF.

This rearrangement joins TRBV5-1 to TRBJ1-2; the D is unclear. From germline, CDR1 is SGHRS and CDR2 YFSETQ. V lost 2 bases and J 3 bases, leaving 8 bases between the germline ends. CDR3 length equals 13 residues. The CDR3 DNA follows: TGCGCCAGCAGCTTAGGCGGGGACTATGGCTACACCTTC. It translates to CASSLGGDYGYTF.

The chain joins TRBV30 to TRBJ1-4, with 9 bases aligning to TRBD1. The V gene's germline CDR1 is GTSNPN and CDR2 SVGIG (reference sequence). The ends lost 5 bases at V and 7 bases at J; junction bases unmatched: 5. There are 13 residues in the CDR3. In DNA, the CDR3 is TGTGCCTGGGTTGGACAGGGGAGTGAAAAACTGTTTTTT. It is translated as CAWVGQGSEKLFF.

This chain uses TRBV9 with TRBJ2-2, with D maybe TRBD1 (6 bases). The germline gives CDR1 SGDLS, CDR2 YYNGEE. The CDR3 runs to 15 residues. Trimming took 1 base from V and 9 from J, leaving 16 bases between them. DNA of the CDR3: TGTGCCAGCAGCGTATCTAACAGGGCCGGGCGGGAGCTGTTTTTT. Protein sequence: CASSVSNRAGRELFF.

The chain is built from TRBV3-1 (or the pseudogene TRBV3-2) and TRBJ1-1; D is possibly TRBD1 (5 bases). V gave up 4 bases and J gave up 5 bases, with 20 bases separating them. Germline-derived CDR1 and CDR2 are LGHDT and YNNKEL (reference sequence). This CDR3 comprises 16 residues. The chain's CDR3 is CASSLIRSGRLTEAFF. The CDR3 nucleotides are TGTGCCAGCAGCCTAATACGGTCAGGGCGTTTAACTGAAGCTTTCTTT.

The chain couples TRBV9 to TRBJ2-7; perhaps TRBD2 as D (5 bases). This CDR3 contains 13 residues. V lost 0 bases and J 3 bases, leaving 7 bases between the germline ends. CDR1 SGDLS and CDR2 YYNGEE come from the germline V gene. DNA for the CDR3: TGTGCCAGCAGCGTAGACGAGGGCTACGAGCAGTACGTC. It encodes CASSVDEGYEQYV.

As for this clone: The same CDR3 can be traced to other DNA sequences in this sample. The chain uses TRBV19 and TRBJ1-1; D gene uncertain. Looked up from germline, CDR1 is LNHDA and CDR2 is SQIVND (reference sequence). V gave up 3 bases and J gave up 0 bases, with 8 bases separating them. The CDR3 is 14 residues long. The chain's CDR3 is CASSIPGMNTEAFF. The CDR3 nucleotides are TGTGCCAGTAGTATTCCGGGAATGAACACTGAAGCTTTCTTT.

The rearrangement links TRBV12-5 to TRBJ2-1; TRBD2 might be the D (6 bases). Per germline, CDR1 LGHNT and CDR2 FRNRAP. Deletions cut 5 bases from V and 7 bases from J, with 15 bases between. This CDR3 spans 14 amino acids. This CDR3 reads CASGLSLAQNEQFF. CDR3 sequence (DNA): TGTGCTAGTGGTCTATCACTAGCACAAAATGAGCAGTTCTTC.

CDR3 sequence reads: CATSDGTGSNEKLFF. The CDR3 DNA is TGTGCCACCAGTGATGGGACAGGATCTAATGAAAAACTGTTTTTT. The chain employs TRBV24-1 and TRBJ1-4; 8 nucleotides align to TRBD1. In germline, CDR1 is KGHDR, CDR2 SFDVKD. The junction had 2 bases not matched to a gene; V was cut back by 3 bases and J by 3 bases. This CDR3 region has 15 residues.

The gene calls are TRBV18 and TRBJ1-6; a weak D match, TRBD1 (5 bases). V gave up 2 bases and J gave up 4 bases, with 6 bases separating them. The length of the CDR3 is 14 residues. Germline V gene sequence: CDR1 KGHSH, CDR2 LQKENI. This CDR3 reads CASSPTGYNSPLHF. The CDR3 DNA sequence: TGTGCCAGCTCACCAACAGGATATAATTCACCCCTCCACTTT.

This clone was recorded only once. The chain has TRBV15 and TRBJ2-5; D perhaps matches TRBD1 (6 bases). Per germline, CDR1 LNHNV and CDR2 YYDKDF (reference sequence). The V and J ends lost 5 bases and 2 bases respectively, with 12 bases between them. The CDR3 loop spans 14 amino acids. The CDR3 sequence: CATSSRTAQETQYF. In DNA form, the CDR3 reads TGTGCCACCAGCTCCCGGACAGCACAAGAGACCCAGTACTTC.

The CDR3 DNA reads as TGTGCCAGCAGCGCCCTCCCGGGGTCCGGGGAGCTGTTTTTT. Its translation is CASSALPGSGELFF. V and J are TRBV9 and TRBJ2-2; D might be TRBD2 (5 bases). CDR1 is SGDLS and CDR2 is YYNGEE in the germline V gene. Trimming removed 3 bases at V and 6 bases at J, with 12 bases between. This CDR3 contains 14 residues.

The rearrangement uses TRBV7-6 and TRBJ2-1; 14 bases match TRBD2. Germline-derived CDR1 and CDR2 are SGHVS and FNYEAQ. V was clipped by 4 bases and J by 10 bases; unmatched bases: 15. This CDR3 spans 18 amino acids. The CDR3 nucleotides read TGTGCCAGCAGCTCGCTATGGAAGACTAGCGGGGGGGCCGAGGAGCAGTTCTTC. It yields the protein CASSSLWKTSGGAEEQFF.

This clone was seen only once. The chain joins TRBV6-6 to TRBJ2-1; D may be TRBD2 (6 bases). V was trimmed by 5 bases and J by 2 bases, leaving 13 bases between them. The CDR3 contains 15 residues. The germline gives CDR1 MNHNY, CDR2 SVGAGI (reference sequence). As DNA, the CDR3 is TGTGCCAGCAGTCTTACCGGGACTCCCTACAATGAGCAGTTCTTC. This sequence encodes CASSLTGTPYNEQFF.

The CDR3 DNA reads TGTGCCAGCAGTTTTCTCGCAGGGGAGACCGGGGAGCTGTTTTTT. Protein product: CASSFLAGETGELFF. The gene calls are TRBV27 and TRBJ2-2; TRBD1 might be the D (6 bases). In germline, CDR1 is MNHEY, CDR2 SMNVEV (reference sequence). Trimming left V 3 bases short and J 5 bases short, with 13 bases between. The CDR3 totals 15 residues.

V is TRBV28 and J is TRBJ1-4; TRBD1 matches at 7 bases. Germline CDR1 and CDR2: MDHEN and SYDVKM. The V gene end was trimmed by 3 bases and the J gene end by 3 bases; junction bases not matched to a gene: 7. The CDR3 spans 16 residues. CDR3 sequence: CASSLVTGFANEKLFF. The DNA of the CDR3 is TGTGCCAGCAGTTTGGTGACAGGGTTTGCTAATGAAAAACTGTTTTTT.